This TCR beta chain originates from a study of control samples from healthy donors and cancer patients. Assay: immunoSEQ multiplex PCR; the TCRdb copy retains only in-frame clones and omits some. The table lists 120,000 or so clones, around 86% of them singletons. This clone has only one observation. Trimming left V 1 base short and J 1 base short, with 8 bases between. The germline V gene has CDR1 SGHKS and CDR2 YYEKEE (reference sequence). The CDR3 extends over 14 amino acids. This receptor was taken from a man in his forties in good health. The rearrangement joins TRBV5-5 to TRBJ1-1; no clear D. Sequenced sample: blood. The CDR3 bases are TGTGCCAGCAGCTTGTTTAGCCCGAACACTGAAGCTTTCTTT. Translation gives CASSLFSPNTEAFF.